This entry lists 10 T cell receptor beta chains sequenced from one sample in a study of T-cell memory formation after mild COVID-19. MiXCR, run by TCRdb on the 5' RACE reads, gives a single entry per CDR3 protein. The sample has fewer than 500,000 distinct CDR3 sequences; 20% to 25% are singletons. The sequenced sample was PBMCs or a T cell subset sorted from them (not recorded which). The receptors were sampled from an adult woman who had mild COVID-19 (a few samples of this study predate the infection). Cell type and time point are not known.

The V gene is TRBV20-1, the J gene TRBJ2-5, with 16 bases that match TRBD2. The CDR3 runs 18 residues. V was clipped by 4 bases and J by 0 bases; unmatched bases: 8. Looked up from germline, CDR1 is DFQATT and CDR2 is SNEGSKA (reference sequence). The CDR3 reads CSAMGLGTSGRDQETQYF. The CDR3 bases are TGCAGTGCTATGGGTCTCGGGACTAGCGGGAGGGACCAAGAGACCCAGTACTTC.

This clonotype was seen only a few times. For the CDR3, the DNA is TGTGCCAGCAGCGCCGACAGGGACTACGAGCAGTACTTC. Protein: CASSADRDYEQYF. The rearrangement uses TRBV7-8 and TRBJ2-7; 7 bases are a match to TRBD1. V shed 5 bases, J shed 3 bases, and the junction held 4 bases outside the gene matches. The CDR3 consists of 13 residues. CDR1 and CDR2 from the germline V gene are SGHVS and FQNEAQ.

This clonotype was counted only a few times. The chain links TRBV24-1 to TRBJ2-7; tentative D call: TRBD2 (6 bases). CDR3 size: 14 residues. V lost 4 bases, J lost 6 bases, and 15 bases lay in between. Germline V gives CDR1 KGHDR, CDR2 SFDVKD. The CDR3 DNA reads TGTGCCACCAGTGACCCCGGGAGTTCAAGCGAGCAGTACTTC. Translated: CATSDPGSSSEQYF.

This clonotype was picked up a small number of times. The CDR3 protein is CASSPPGSGRLDTQYF. CDR3 in DNA: TGTGCCAGCTCACCACCCGGCAGCGGGAGGTTAGATACGCAGTATTTT. The chain carries TRBV18 and TRBJ2-3, with 9 positions matching TRBD2. CDR1 and CDR2 (germline): KGHSH, LQKENI. The CDR3 is 16 residues long. Trimming took 0 bases from V and 5 from J; bases not matched to a gene: 6.

This clonotype appeared a few times. V gene TRBV7-9 combines with J gene TRBJ2-5; D remains ambiguous. The CDR3 extends over 11 amino acids. Trimming shortened V by 4 bases and J by 10 bases, and 10 bases separated the two germline ends. CDR1 is SEHNR and CDR2 is FQNEAQ in the germline V gene (reference sequence). CDR3 nucleotide sequence: TGTGCCAGCAGCTCCCCCATGGACCAGTACTTC. Amino acids: CASSSPMDQYF.

The chain combines TRBV27 with TRBJ2-7; the D gene is possibly TRBD2 (5 bases). This CDR3 spans 15 amino acids. Trimming left V 10 bases short and J 2 bases short, with 21 bases between. Germline V gene sequence: CDR1 MNHEY, CDR2 SMNVEV (reference sequence). The CDR3 spells CATTRGGHGTYEQYF. The CDR3 bases are TGTGCCACTACCCGCGGCGGCCACGGGACCTACGAGCAGTACTTC.

This clonotype was observed a few times. This chain links TRBV12-3 or TRBV12-4 with TRBJ1-2; D uncertain. Trimming removed 2 bases at V and 7 bases at J, with 11 bases between. CDR3 length: 13 amino acids. The CDR3 is CASSLMTSRGYTF. The CDR3 nucleotides read TGTGCCAGCAGTTTAATGACCAGTCGTGGCTACACCTTC.

The genes are TRBV7-3 and TRBJ2-1, with 9 bases matching TRBD2. V lost 5 bases to trimming and J lost 5 bases; unmatched junction nucleotides: 4. The germline CDR1 and CDR2 sequences are SGHTA and FQGTGA. This CDR3 is built from 14 residues. In DNA form, the CDR3 reads TGTGCCAGCAGCATTACTAGCGGGCACAATGAGCAGTTCTTC. Amino acids: CASSITSGHNEQFF.

The CDR3: CASSASTGGVDGYTF. The CDR3 bases are TGTGCCAGCAGCGCTTCGACAGGGGGCGTGGATGGCTACACCTTC. The rearrangement links TRBV9 to TRBJ1-2; 10 positions agree with TRBD1. The V segment lost 3 bases and the J segment 6 bases; nucleotides outside the gene matches: 8. This CDR3 is 15 amino acids long. The germline V gene has CDR1 SGDLS and CDR2 YYNGEE.

J is TRBJ2-7 and V is TRBV7-9; TRBD2 might be the D (5 bases). The CDR3 length is 14 residues. Germline CDR1 is SEHNR and CDR2 is FQNEAQ (reference sequence). V lost 7 bases and J 2 bases, leaving 15 bases between the germline ends. The CDR3 sequence: CASTSVRRAYEQYF. CDR3 bases: TGTGCCAGCACCTCTGTTAGGCGGGCCTACGAGCAGTACTTC. Full variable domain (remainder filled in from reference TRBV7-9 and TRBJ2-7): DTGVSQNPRHKITKRGQNVTFRCDPISEHNRLYWYRQTLGQGPEFLTYFQNEAQLEKSRLLSDRFSAERPKGSFSTLEIQRTEQGDSAMYLCASTSVRRAYEQYFGPGTRLTVT.